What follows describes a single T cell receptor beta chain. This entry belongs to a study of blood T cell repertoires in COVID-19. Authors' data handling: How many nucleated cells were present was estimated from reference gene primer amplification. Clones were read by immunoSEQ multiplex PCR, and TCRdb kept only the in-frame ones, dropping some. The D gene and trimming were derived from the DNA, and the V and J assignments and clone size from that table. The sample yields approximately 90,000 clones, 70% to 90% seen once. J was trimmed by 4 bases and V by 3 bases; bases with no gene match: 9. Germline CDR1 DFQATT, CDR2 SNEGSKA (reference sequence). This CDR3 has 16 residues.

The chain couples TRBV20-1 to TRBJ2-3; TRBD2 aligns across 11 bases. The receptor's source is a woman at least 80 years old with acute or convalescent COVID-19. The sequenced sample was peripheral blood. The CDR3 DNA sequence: TGCAGTGCTAGTAGCGGGGGGGCCTACTCCCCAGATACGCAGTATTTT. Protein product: CSASSGGAYSPDTQYF.